A single sample gave rise to the 22 T cell receptor beta chains below, sequenced in a study of T cell responses to AZD1222 COVID-19 vaccine. Data came from immunoSEQ multiplex PCR; TCRdb stores just in-frame clones and leaves some out. The table shows about 110,000 clones, with around nine tenths occurring only once. This material consisted of peripheral blood, taken on day 0 of AZD1222 vaccination. The receptor source for this set is an adult in good health.

J is TRBJ2-3 and V is TRBV27; D possibly corresponds to TRBD1 (6 bases). Trimming left V 6 bases short and J 0 bases short, with 13 bases between. The CDR3 totals 15 residues. Germline lookup yields CDR1 MNHEY and CDR2 SMNVEV (reference sequence). DNA for the CDR3: TGTGCCAGCAGATCAACAGGGTTTAGCACAGATACGCAGTATTTT. Amino acid sequence: CASRSTGFSTDTQYF.

The rearrangement joins TRBV3-1 (or the pseudogene TRBV3-2) to TRBJ1-2; D remains ambiguous. Germline V lookup: CDR1 LGHDT, CDR2 YNNKEL (reference sequence). This CDR3 comprises 15 residues. The V and J ends lost 1 base and 4 bases respectively, with 13 bases between them. The CDR3 DNA reads as TGTGCCAGCAGCCAAGGGAACCGGGGAATCTATGGCTACACCTTC. It encodes CASSQGNRGIYGYTF.

V usage is TRBV3-1 (or the pseudogene TRBV3-2) and J usage is TRBJ2-3; TRBD2 agrees at 13 bases. V lost 4 bases and J lost 2; bases outside the gene matches: 12. CDR1 is LGHDT and CDR2 is YNNKEL in the germline V gene (reference sequence). The CDR3 is made up of 19 amino acids. CDR3 coding DNA: TGTGCCAGCAGCCGAGTCACTAGCGGGGGGGCCCGCTTCACAGATACGCAGTATTTT. Encoded protein: CASSRVTSGGARFTDTQYF.

The chain joins TRBV25-1 to TRBJ1-2; D is unresolved. The ends were cut back, 3 bases at V and 13 bases at J, with 12 bases in the middle. There are 11 residues in the CDR3. CDR1 MGHDK and CDR2 SYGVNS come from the germline V gene. In DNA, the CDR3 is TGTGCCAGCAGTGACGGGTTCTCGTTCACCTTC. Residues: CASSDGFSFTF.

The chain combines TRBV14 with TRBJ1-6; D not certain. Germline V CDR1 and CDR2: SGHDN, FVKESK. The CDR3 is 12 amino acids. V lost 3 bases, J lost 14 bases, and 11 bases lay in between. The CDR3 sequence is CASSQQFGALHF. The DNA of the CDR3 is TGTGCCAGCAGCCAGCAGTTCGGGGCCCTCCACTTT.

A single count supports this clone. J is TRBJ1-3 and V is TRBV7-2; D gene unclear. The germline V gene encodes CDR1 SGHTA and CDR2 FQGNSA. There are 13 residues in the CDR3. Trimming pared 4 bases from V and 4 bases from J, leaving 8 bases between. The CDR3 sequence: CASSSNRGNTIYF. The CDR3 nucleotides read TGTGCCAGCAGCTCGAACCGGGGAAACACCATATATTTT.

The chain carries TRBV5-5 and TRBJ1-2; D is perhaps TRBD1 (5 bases). V shed 5 bases and J shed 1 base, with 9 bases lying between them. Germline V gene lookup returns CDR1 SGHKS and CDR2 YYEKEE (reference sequence). The CDR3 has 13 residues. The CDR3 spells CASSSDSNYGYTF. CDR3 nucleotide sequence: TGTGCCAGCAGTTCAGACAGTAACTATGGCTACACCTTC.

This chain connects TRBV6-4 to TRBJ1-6, with D hard to call. The CDR3 is 13 residues long. The germline V gene encodes CDR1 MRHNA and CDR2 SNTAGT. Trimming stripped 5 bases from V and 13 bases from J, with 15 bases between. The CDR3 bases are TGTGCCAGCAGTCCGACCCTCCAGAGCCCCCTCCACTTT. Amino acid sequence: CASSPTLQSPLHF.

The rearrangement uses TRBV6-6 and TRBJ2-1; 10 bases are shared with TRBD2. Per germline, CDR1 MNHNY and CDR2 SVGAGI (reference sequence). CDR3 size: 18 residues. The V and J ends lost 5 bases and 6 bases, in that order; junction bases with no gene match: 16. The DNA for the CDR3 is TGTGCCAGCAGTCCCCGACTAGCGGGCTCCCCTTCTCGCAATGAGCAGTTCTTC. This sequence encodes CASSPRLAGSPSRNEQFF.

The chain has TRBV6-5 and TRBJ2-7; D may be TRBD1 (6 bases). The length of the CDR3 is 13 residues. V gave up 4 bases and J gave up 0 bases, with 7 bases separating them. Germline CDR1 MNHEY, CDR2 SVGAGI. The CDR3 spells CASSLGGSYEQYF. DNA for the CDR3: TGTGCCAGCAGTTTAGGGGGCTCCTACGAGCAGTACTTC.

The V gene is TRBV5-1, the J gene TRBJ2-7, with D perhaps TRBD1 or TRBD2 (5 bases each). CDR1 SGHRS and CDR2 YFSETQ come from the germline V gene. V gave up 2 bases and J gave up 6 bases, with 9 bases separating them. The CDR3 loop spans 12 amino acids. The DNA of the CDR3 is TGCGCCAGCAGCTTACCAGGGACCGAGCAGTACTTC. Residues: CASSLPGTEQYF.

The chain is built from TRBV3-1 (or the pseudogene TRBV3-2) and TRBJ2-1; 11 nucleotides align to TRBD2. V trimming: 3 bases; J trimming: 5 bases; junction bases outside the gene matches: 6. CDR1 and CDR2 from the germline V gene are LGHDT and YNNKEL (reference sequence). The CDR3 consists of 16 residues. CDR3 residues: CASSHPSGGPNNEQFF. The CDR3 nucleotides are TGTGCCAGCAGCCACCCTAGCGGGGGGCCCAACAATGAGCAGTTCTTC.

Only one count was recorded for this clone. The rearrangement links TRBV19 to TRBJ2-7; D gene ambiguous. The length of the CDR3 is 14 residues. CDR1 is LNHDA, CDR2 SQIVND, per germline (reference sequence). With 5 bases removed from V and 2 bases from J, the gap between germline ends came to 13 bases. In DNA form, the CDR3 reads TGTGCCAGTAGTCCAGGCGGCGAGACCTACGAGCAGTACTTC. It is translated as CASSPGGETYEQYF.

DNA of the CDR3: TGTGCCAGCAGTGAATCCCTACCAAAAGGGAGAGGAGCTTTCTTT. Protein product: CASSESLPKGRGAFF. The chain is built from TRBV6-1 and TRBJ1-1; no definite D call. There are 15 residues in the CDR3. V was shortened by 2 bases and J by 10 bases, with 20 bases between the two germline ends. CDR1 is MNHNS, CDR2 SASEGT, per germline.

The chain combines TRBV6-2 or TRBV6-3 with TRBJ1-5, with a possible D match to TRBD1 (6 bases). The CDR3 has 15 residues. Germline CDR1 is MNHEY and CDR2 is SVGEGT. Between the trimmed V and J ends, which lost 6 bases and 7 bases, there was a span of 19 bases. CDR3 loop: CASSSSPGVGQPQHF. The CDR3 DNA is TGTGCCAGCAGCTCCTCGCCAGGGGTTGGACAGCCCCAGCATTTT.

The genes are TRBV5-1 and TRBJ1-6, with no clear D. The CDR3 is 14 residues long. The V gene's germline CDR1 is SGHRS and CDR2 YFSETQ. V lost 0 bases and J 8 bases, leaving 9 bases between the germline ends. This CDR3 reads CASSLASSDSPLHF. The CDR3 nucleotides read TGCGCCAGCAGCTTGGCCAGCTCCGATTCACCCCTCCACTTT.

The chain links TRBV7-6 to TRBJ1-3, with D unresolved. The germline V gene encodes CDR1 SGHVS and CDR2 FNYEAQ. The CDR3 runs to 18 residues. Trimming left V 4 bases short and J 0 bases short, with 19 bases between. The CDR3 nucleotides read TGTGCCAGCAGCTCCTCCCCCCCAGGCCCGAGCTCTGGAAACACCATATATTTT. Translation gives CASSSSPPGPSSGNTIYF.

The genes are TRBV12-3 or TRBV12-4 and TRBJ1-2; TRBD1 aligns across 8 bases. This CDR3 region has 13 residues. V was clipped by 6 bases and J by 6 bases; unmatched bases: 6. In nucleotides, the CDR3 is TGTGCCAGCAGCGAACAGACAGGGGATGGCTACACCTTC. This gives the protein CASSEQTGDGYTF.

The chain is built from TRBV4-3 and TRBJ1-1, with TRBD1 matching 10 bases. From germline, CDR1 is LGHNA and CDR2 YSLEER. The CDR3 has 15 amino acids. V was pared by 1 base and J by 5 bases, with 4 bases of the junction left unmatched. The CDR3 DNA reads as TGCGCCAGCAGCCAAGGACAGGGGGCCGATACTGAAGCTTTCTTT. Protein: CASSQGQGADTEAFF.

The chain has TRBV29-1 and TRBJ1-6; maybe TRBD1 (5 bases). The germline CDR1 and CDR2 sequences are SQVTM and ANQGSEA. Trimming left V 3 bases short and J 8 bases short, with 8 bases between. The CDR3 has 12 residues. The DNA of the CDR3 is TGCAGCGTTGATGGCAGGGATTCACCCCTCCACTTT. Protein sequence: CSVDGRDSPLHF. Supplemented by reference TRBV29-1 and TRBJ1-6, the full variable domain reads SAVISQKPSRDICQRGTSLTIQCQVDSQVTMMFWYRQQPGQSLTLIATANQGSEATYESGFVIDKFPISRPNLTFSTLTVSNMSPEDSSIYLCSVDGRDSPLHFGNGTRLTVT.

The genes are TRBV10-3 and TRBJ2-7; 7 bases agree with TRBD1. Germline CDR1 reads ENHRY; CDR2 reads SYGVKD. This CDR3 spans 14 amino acids. V was pared by 5 bases and J by 2 bases, with 6 bases of the junction left unmatched. Here the CDR3 DNA reads TGTGCCATCAGTAAAGGACAGGCCCCCTACGAGCAGTACTTC. Its translation is CAISKGQAPYEQYF.

This chain uses TRBV14 with TRBJ1-2; perhaps TRBD1 as D (6 bases). The CDR3 is 17 residues long. Germline CDR1 reads SGHDN; CDR2 reads FVKESK. The ends were cut back, 2 bases at V and 4 bases at J, with 20 bases in the middle. CDR3 nucleotides: TGTGCCAGCAGCCAAACCCGGAAGGGGGGGTCGTCCTATGGCTACACCTTC. This encodes CASSQTRKGGSSYGYTF.